This T cell receptor (beta chain) was retrieved from a study of T-cell reconstitution after alpha-beta-depleted transplantation in children. Study findings and constraints: At one year after transplant, newly produced T cells mostly accounted for T-cell counts and diversity.

This clonotype was seen only a few times. Its antigen is as yet unknown. The CDR3 loop spans 15 amino acids. Between the trimmed V and J ends, which lost 6 bases and 6 bases, there was a span of 18 bases. Preparation of the TCRbeta library used unique molecular identifiers. One entry per CDR3 protein, called by TCRdb with MiXCR from the PCR reads. The profile covers about a million distinct CDR3 sequences, with roughly 31% appearing a single time and under 30% taken by the ten largest. The source of this sequence is a boy in the first two years of life who had a stem cell transplant for SCID, so the T cells may come from the graft donor. The sequenced sample was PBMCs, mostly from graft donor cells, obtained 360 days after TCRalphabeta/CD19-depleted stem cell transplant. The genes are TRBV12-3 or TRBV12-4 and TRBJ2-1; D gene uncertain. CDR3 DNA sequence: TGTGCCAGCAGCCTTGGCCCTTCAGCCCTCAATGAGCAGTTCTTC. It is translated as CASSLGPSALNEQFF.